This paragraph reports one TCR beta chain. Generated by immunoSEQ multiplex PCR, the TCRdb table keeps only in-frame clones and is missing some. The sample comprises about 21,000 clones, around 89% of which are singletons, and approximately 19% rests with the top ten. This sample was included in a study of blood T cell repertoires in COVID-19. Across the study: Some COVID-19 samples were acute and others convalescent; all came from the United States, Italy and Spain.

After removal of 5 bases from V and 5 bases from J, the junction contained 5 bases not matched to a gene. The germline gives CDR1 SGHAT, CDR2 FQNNGV. This CDR3 region has 15 residues. The sequence was collected from a man between 65 and 85 years old with active COVID-19. The sample taken for sequencing was peripheral blood. The chain recombines TRBV11-2 with TRBJ1-4, with 10 bases identical to TRBD1. The CDR3 DNA is TGTGCCAGCAGCGGAAGGACAGGGGGGAATGAAAAACTGTTTTTT. This translates into CASSGRTGGNEKLFF.